The 29 T cell receptor beta chains below all came from one sample that was sequenced in a study of T-cell memory formation after mild COVID-19. TCRdb called the 5' RACE reads again in MiXCR, with one record for every CDR3 protein. The profile covers hundreds of thousands of distinct CDR3 sequences, with about 20% appearing a single time and around 9.2% taken by the ten largest. Sequencing was done on a sample of PBMCs or a T cell subset sorted from them (not recorded which). The receptors shown here come from an adult woman who had mild COVID-19 (a few samples of this study predate the infection). Cell type and time point are not known.

The table lists this clonotype with a few counts. The CDR3, as DNA: TGTGCCACCAGTGAGCCTACAGGGGTGAGCACAGATACGCAGTATTTT. This sequence encodes CATSEPTGVSTDTQYF. J is TRBJ2-3 and V is TRBV24-1; 7 positions agree with TRBD1. The CDR3 extends over 16 amino acids. Losses at the gene ends were 4 bases for V and 0 bases for J; bases not matched to a gene: 6. The germline CDR1 and CDR2 sequences are KGHDR and SFDVKD.

This clonotype was counted only a few times. V usage is TRBV7-9 and J usage is TRBJ2-1; 7 nucleotides agree with TRBD2. V shed 5 bases, J shed 4 bases, and the junction held 8 bases outside the gene matches. CDR3 size: 15 residues. Germline V lookup: CDR1 SEHNR, CDR2 FQNEAQ (reference sequence). The CDR3 DNA sequence: TGTGCCAGCAGCCCCGCTAGCGGAGATTACAATGAGCAGTTCTTC. Translation gives CASSPASGDYNEQFF.

J is TRBJ2-7 and V is TRBV6-2 or TRBV6-3; 11 positions match TRBD2. Germline assignment: CDR1 MNHEY and CDR2 SVGEGT. V gave up 6 bases and J gave up 6 bases; unmatched junction bases: 4. This CDR3 is built from 13 residues. The DNA for the CDR3 is TGTGCCAGCAGACCGGGACTAGCGGCCGAGCAGTACTTC. This translates into CASRPGLAAEQYF.

This clonotype has ten or more counts. The chain employs TRBV7-2 and TRBJ2-7; D is perhaps TRBD2 (5 bases). Germline V gene data show CDR1 as SGHTA and CDR2 as FQGNSA. The CDR3 is 13 amino acids. Trimming stripped 4 bases from V and 3 bases from J, with 10 bases between. This CDR3 is CASSSDYRYEQYF. CDR3 in DNA: TGTGCCAGCAGCTCCGACTACCGCTACGAGCAGTACTTC.

This clonotype showed up just a few times. J is TRBJ2-1 and V is TRBV20-1; 11 bases match TRBD2. The CDR3 is made up of 14 amino acids. Trimming removed 6 bases from V and 10 bases from J; junction bases left unmatched: 11. Germline V gene lookup returns CDR1 DFQATT and CDR2 SNEGSKA (reference sequence). As DNA, the CDR3 is TGCAGTGCGACGACTAGCGGGACCGTTTTAGAGCAGTTCTTC. Translated: CSATTSGTVLEQFF.

The chain employs TRBV9 and TRBJ2-3; 10 nucleotides match TRBD2. Unmatched junction bases numbered 11, after V lost 6 bases and J lost 1 base. Looked up from germline, CDR1 is SGDLS and CDR2 is YYNGEE. The CDR3 is 17 residues long. As DNA, the CDR3 is TGTGCCAGCACCAAAGACCCACTAGCGGGACGCACAGATACGCAGTATTTT. It encodes CASTKDPLAGRTDTQYF.

This clonotype was picked up a small number of times. The genes are TRBV5-1 and TRBJ2-2; D not certain. CDR3 length: 14 amino acids. Trimming removed 5 bases from V and 7 bases from J, with 15 bases in between. The V gene's germline CDR1 is SGHRS and CDR2 YFSETQ. The CDR3 nucleotides are TGCGCCAGCAGGGAAGGAAGGGCGATCGGGGAGCTGTTTTTT. Protein product: CASREGRAIGELFF.

The chain has TRBV4-1 and TRBJ1-6; tentative D call: TRBD1 (5 bases). Germline loops: CDR1 MGHRA, CDR2 YSYEKL. Trimming removed 0 bases at V and 7 bases at J, with 13 bases between. This CDR3 is built from 16 residues. This CDR3 reads CASSQDPAGWNSPLHF. The CDR3 DNA is TGCGCCAGCAGCCAAGACCCGGCAGGGTGGAATTCACCCCTCCACTTT.

This sequence joins TRBV5-1 and TRBJ2-7; 7 bases match TRBD2. There are 14 residues in the CDR3. V was clipped by 4 bases and J by 2 bases; unmatched bases: 6. Germline V gene data show CDR1 as SGHRS and CDR2 as YFSETQ. In DNA form, the CDR3 reads TGCGCCAGCAGCCAGAGGGGAGGGCCCTACGAGCAGTACTTC. It translates to CASSQRGGPYEQYF.

V usage is TRBV12-3 or TRBV12-4 and J usage is TRBJ2-3; TRBD2 is a possible D gene (6 bases). The V end was cut by 6 bases, the J end by 6 bases, with 13 bases between. The CDR3 is made up of 13 amino acids. CDR3 DNA sequence: TGTGCCAGCAGCCGCGGGGATCCCGATACGCAGTATTTT. This gives the protein CASSRGDPDTQYF.

This clonotype was counted only a few times. This chain uses TRBV6-5 with TRBJ1-4, with 10 bases aligning to TRBD1. In germline, CDR1 is MNHEY, CDR2 SVGAGI. J gave up 8 bases and V 0 bases, and 9 bases lay outside the gene matches. The CDR3 contains 17 residues. In DNA form, the CDR3 reads TGTGCCAGCAGTTACTCCGGGACAGGGGCGATAGGGGAAAAACTGTTTTTT. Amino acids: CASSYSGTGAIGEKLFF.

This clonotype has only a few counts. The gene calls are TRBV20-1 and TRBJ1-1; D not certain. The CDR3 is 15 residues long. V gave up 1 base and J gave up 1 base, with 13 bases separating them. Germline loops: CDR1 DFQATT, CDR2 SNEGSKA (reference sequence). CDR3 sequence (DNA): TGCAGTGCTAGAGGCCCCAGGACTGAGAACACTGAAGCTTTCTTT. Residues: CSARGPRTENTEAFF.

This clonotype came up many times. V is TRBV7-8 and J is TRBJ2-3; TRBD2 matches at 9 bases. This CDR3 has 16 amino acids. Per the germline V gene, CDR1 is SGHVS and CDR2 is FQNEAQ. V trimming: 1 base; J trimming: 4 bases; junction bases outside the gene matches: 6. CDR3 region: CASSLGPSGMSDTQYF. The CDR3 DNA reads TGTGCCAGCAGCTTAGGTCCTAGCGGGATGTCAGATACGCAGTATTTT.

This clonotype was counted a few times. The CDR3 sequence: CSARDRREGQPQHF. The CDR3 DNA sequence: TGCAGTGCTAGAGATCGGCGGGAGGGTCAGCCCCAGCATTTT. V and J are TRBV20-1 and TRBJ1-5; D gene ambiguous. CDR1 is DFQATT and CDR2 is SNEGSKA in the germline V gene (reference sequence). This CDR3 is built from 14 residues. Trimming cost V 0 bases and J 6 bases, with 12 bases left between them.

This clonotype was seen a few times. The V call is TRBV24-1, the J call TRBJ2-1, with D perhaps matching TRBD2 (6 bases). Germline V gene sequence: CDR1 KGHDR, CDR2 SFDVKD. Trimming took off 1 base at V and 5 bases at J, with 11 bases between the two ends. This CDR3 has 15 amino acids. This CDR3 reads CATSDFGTGDNEQFF. CDR3 DNA: TGTGCCACCAGTGATTTTGGGACGGGAGACAATGAGCAGTTCTTC.

The chain carries TRBV19 and TRBJ1-1, with D perhaps matching TRBD1 (5 bases). Looked up from germline, CDR1 is LNHDA and CDR2 is SQIVND (reference sequence). Trimming left V 8 bases short and J 1 base short, with 17 bases between. The CDR3 consists of 15 residues. The CDR3 region is CASYPEAGQNTEAFF. DNA for the CDR3: TGTGCCAGTTACCCTGAGGCAGGGCAGAACACTGAAGCTTTCTTT.

V and J are TRBV20-1 and TRBJ1-5; the match to TRBD1 covers 7 bases. Germline CDR1 and CDR2: DFQATT and SNEGSKA (reference sequence). The V segment lost 0 bases and the J segment 0 bases; nucleotides outside the gene matches: 5. The CDR3 loop spans 16 amino acids. The CDR3 DNA is TGCAGTGCTAGAGACCGGACAGGACTTAGCAATCAGCCCCAGCATTTT. It encodes CSARDRTGLSNQPQHF.

The V call is TRBV7-2, the J call TRBJ2-7, with no clear D. The CDR3 loop spans 16 amino acids. Looked up from germline, CDR1 is SGHTA and CDR2 is FQGNSA. Trimming stripped 0 bases from V and 7 bases from J, with 19 bases between. Written as DNA, the CDR3 is TGTGCCAGCAGCTTAGCCCCCCGAGGAACCTTACGGGAGCAGTACTTC. Residues: CASSLAPRGTLREQYF.

This chain connects TRBV5-6 to TRBJ2-7; D is perhaps TRBD1 (6 bases). Per germline, CDR1 SGHDT and CDR2 YYEEEE. The CDR3 length is 18 residues. Deletions cut 4 bases from V and 4 bases from J, with 27 bases between. CDR3 nucleotide sequence: TGTGCCAGCAGCATCTCGAACTTCCAGGGGCTCTCGACTTACGAGCAGTACTTC. Its protein product is CASSISNFQGLSTYEQYF.

This clonotype was seen a few times. This chain uses TRBV6-1 with TRBJ2-6, with D uncertain. Trimming pared 7 bases from V and 2 bases from J, leaving 6 bases between. Germline lookup yields CDR1 MNHNS and CDR2 SASEGT. The CDR3 contains 13 residues. CDR3 sequence reads: CASTAAGANVLTF. CDR3 sequence (DNA): TGTGCCAGCACTGCGGCTGGGGCCAACGTCCTGACTTTC.

The chain links TRBV7-3 to TRBJ2-3, with D tentatively TRBD1 or TRBD2 (5 bases each). From germline, CDR1 is SGHTA and CDR2 FQGTGA. V was pared by 3 bases and J by 5 bases, with 15 bases between. This CDR3 spans 15 amino acids. CDR3 sequence: CASSFDGTSGDTQYF. CDR3 coding DNA: TGTGCCAGCAGCTTCGATGGGACCTCGGGAGATACGCAGTATTTT.

This clonotype has a handful of counts. V is TRBV7-9 and J is TRBJ1-2; D not certain. CDR1 and CDR2 from the germline V gene are SEHNR and FQNEAQ (reference sequence). V lost 6 bases, J lost 8 bases, and 16 bases lay in between. This CDR3 has 13 residues. CDR3 sequence (DNA): TGTGCCAGCAGTTCCGACGGACCCCCAGGCTACACCTTC. It codes for CASSSDGPPGYTF.

This clonotype was observed a handful of times. This CDR3 reads CASSFLQSAGEEGEQFF. DNA of the CDR3: TGTGCCAGCAGTTTTCTTCAGTCAGCGGGAGAGGAAGGTGAGCAGTTCTTC. The J gene is TRBJ2-1, the V gene TRBV12-3 or TRBV12-4, with 8 bases matching TRBD2. The CDR3 is 17 amino acids. V lost 3 bases to trimming and J lost 9 bases; unmatched junction nucleotides: 16.

A few counts support this clonotype. The gene calls are TRBV15 and TRBJ2-7; D may match TRBD1 or TRBD2 (5 bases each). V was trimmed by 4 bases and J by 0 bases, leaving 16 bases between them. CDR1 and CDR2 from the germline V gene are LNHNV and YYDKDF (reference sequence). The CDR3 covers 16 residues. Here the CDR3 DNA reads TGTGCCACCAGCATGATGGGGGACGCCGGCTCCTACGAGCAGTACTTC. This encodes CATSMMGDAGSYEQYF. The full variable domain, completed using reference TRBV15 and TRBJ2-7, is DAMVIQNPRYQVTQFGKPVTLSCSQTLNHNVMYWYQQKSSQAPKLLFHYYDKDFNNEADTPDNFQSRRPNTSFCFLDIRSPGLGDTAMYLCATSMMGDAGSYEQYFGPGTRLTVT.

This sequence joins TRBV4-1 and TRBJ2-5; 7 nucleotides align to TRBD1. Unmatched junction bases numbered 8, after V lost 0 bases and J lost 4 bases. There are 16 residues in the CDR3. CDR1 and CDR2 (germline): MGHRA, YSYEKL. CDR3 region: CASSQEATGARETQYF. The CDR3 region has the DNA TGCGCCAGCAGCCAAGAAGCTACAGGGGCCCGAGAGACCCAGTACTTC.

The rearrangement uses TRBV6-1 and TRBJ1-2, with 7 bases aligning to TRBD1. This CDR3 contains 13 residues. The junction had 9 bases not matched to a gene; V was cut back by 6 bases and J by 8 bases. Looked up from germline, CDR1 is MNHNS and CDR2 is SASEGT. The CDR3 nucleotides are TGTGCCAGCAGCGAGCAGACAGGGTTCGGCTACACCTTC. It encodes CASSEQTGFGYTF.

In this sample, this clonotype turned up a few times. This chain uses TRBV24-1 with TRBJ2-1; D is uncertain. The germline V gene has CDR1 KGHDR and CDR2 SFDVKD. The CDR3 has 19 amino acids. Trimming removed 2 bases from V and 0 bases from J, with 19 bases in between. CDR3 in amino acids: CATSDSTVVGVSSYNEQFF. Here the CDR3 DNA reads TGTGCCACCAGTGATTCCACCGTAGTGGGCGTGAGCTCCTACAATGAGCAGTTCTTC.

This clonotype was seen at least ten times. This chain connects TRBV12-3 or TRBV12-4 to TRBJ2-7; D perhaps matches TRBD2 (5 bases). Trimming pared 2 bases from V and 5 bases from J, leaving 13 bases between. The CDR3 runs 14 residues. Written as DNA, the CDR3 is TGTGCCAGCAGTTTAAAGAGAGGGAGTAACGAGCAGTACTTC. Translated: CASSLKRGSNEQYF.

The V gene is TRBV3-1, the J gene TRBJ2-2, with 8 positions matching TRBD1. Trimming at V came to 4 bases and at J to 1 base, leaving 5 bases not matched to a gene. CDR1 LGHDT and CDR2 YNNKEL come from the germline V gene (reference sequence). The CDR3 loop spans 16 amino acids. The CDR3 sequence: CASSPAGTGNTGELFF. As DNA, the CDR3 is TGTGCCAGCAGCCCCGCCGGGACAGGGAACACCGGGGAGCTGTTTTTT.